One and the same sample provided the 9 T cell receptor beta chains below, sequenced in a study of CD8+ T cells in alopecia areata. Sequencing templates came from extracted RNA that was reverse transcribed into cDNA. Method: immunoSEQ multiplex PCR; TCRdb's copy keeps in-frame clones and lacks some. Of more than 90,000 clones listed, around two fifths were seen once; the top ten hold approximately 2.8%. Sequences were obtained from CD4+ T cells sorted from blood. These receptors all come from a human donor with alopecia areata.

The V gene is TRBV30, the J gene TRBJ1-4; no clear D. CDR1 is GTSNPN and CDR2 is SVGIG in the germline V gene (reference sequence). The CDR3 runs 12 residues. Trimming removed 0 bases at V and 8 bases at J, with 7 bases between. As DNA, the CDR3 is TGTGCCTGGAGTGTACTTCGGGAAAAACTGTTTTTT. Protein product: CAWSVLREKLFF.

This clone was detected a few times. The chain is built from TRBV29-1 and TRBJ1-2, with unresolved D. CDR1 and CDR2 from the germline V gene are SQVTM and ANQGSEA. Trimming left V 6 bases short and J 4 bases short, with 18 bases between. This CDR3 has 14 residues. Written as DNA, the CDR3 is TGCAGCGTCGGTCCCGGGGAGGGAGTCTATGGCTACACCTTC. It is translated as CSVGPGEGVYGYTF.

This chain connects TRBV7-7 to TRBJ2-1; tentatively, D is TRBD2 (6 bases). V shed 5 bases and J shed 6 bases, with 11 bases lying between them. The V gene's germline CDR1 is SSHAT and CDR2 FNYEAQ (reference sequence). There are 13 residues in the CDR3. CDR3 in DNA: TGTGCCAGCAGCACCGGGACTTCCAATGAGCAGTTCTTC. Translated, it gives CASSTGTSNEQFF.

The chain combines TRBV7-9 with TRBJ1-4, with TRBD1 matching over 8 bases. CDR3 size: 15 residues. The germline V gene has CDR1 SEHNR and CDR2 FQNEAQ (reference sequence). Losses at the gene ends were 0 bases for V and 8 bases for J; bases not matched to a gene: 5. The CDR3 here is CASSLADRVDEKLFF. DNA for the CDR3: TGTGCCAGCAGCTTAGCGGACAGGGTAGACGAAAAACTGTTTTTT. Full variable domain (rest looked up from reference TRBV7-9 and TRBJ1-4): DTGVSQNPRHKITKRGQNVTFRCDPISEHNRLYWYRQTLGQGPEFLTYFQNEAQLEKSRLLSDRFSAERPKGSFSTLEIQRTEQGDSAMYLCASSLADRVDEKLFFGSGTQLSVL.

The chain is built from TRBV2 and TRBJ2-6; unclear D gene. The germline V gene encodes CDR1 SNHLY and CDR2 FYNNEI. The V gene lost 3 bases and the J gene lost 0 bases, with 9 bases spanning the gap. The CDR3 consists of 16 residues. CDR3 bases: TGTGCCAGCAGTGAGGCGTGGAACTCTGGGGCCAACGTCCTGACTTTC. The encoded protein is CASSEAWNSGANVLTF.

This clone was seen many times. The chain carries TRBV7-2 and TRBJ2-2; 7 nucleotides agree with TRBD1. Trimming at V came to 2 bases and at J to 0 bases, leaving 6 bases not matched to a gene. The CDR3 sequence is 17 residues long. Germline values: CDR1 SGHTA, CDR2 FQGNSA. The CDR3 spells CASSLRVGTANTGELFF. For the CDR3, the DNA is TGTGCCAGCAGCTTACGGGTCGGGACAGCGAACACCGGGGAGCTGTTTTTT.

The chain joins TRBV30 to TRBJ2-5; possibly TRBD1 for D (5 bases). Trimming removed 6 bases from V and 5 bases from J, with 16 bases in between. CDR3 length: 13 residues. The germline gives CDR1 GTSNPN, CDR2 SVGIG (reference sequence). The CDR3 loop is CACPGQGLETQYF. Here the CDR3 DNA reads TGTGCCTGCCCTGGGCAGGGTCTGGAGACCCAGTACTTC.

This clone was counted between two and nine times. The CDR3 here is CASSLRPADIQYF. CDR3 DNA: TGTGCCAGCAGCCTCCGTCCAGCGGACATTCAGTACTTC. This chain joins TRBV7-2 and TRBJ2-4; TRBD2 might be the D (5 bases). V lost 5 bases, J lost 8 bases, and 13 bases lay in between. Germline V gives CDR1 SGHTA, CDR2 FQGNSA. This CDR3 region has 13 residues.

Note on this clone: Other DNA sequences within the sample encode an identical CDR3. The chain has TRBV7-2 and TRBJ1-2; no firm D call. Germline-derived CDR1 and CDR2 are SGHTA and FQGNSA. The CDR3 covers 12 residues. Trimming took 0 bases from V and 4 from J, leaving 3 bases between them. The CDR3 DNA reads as TGTGCCAGCAGCTTAGCGCTCTATGGCTACACCTTC. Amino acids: CASSLALYGYTF.